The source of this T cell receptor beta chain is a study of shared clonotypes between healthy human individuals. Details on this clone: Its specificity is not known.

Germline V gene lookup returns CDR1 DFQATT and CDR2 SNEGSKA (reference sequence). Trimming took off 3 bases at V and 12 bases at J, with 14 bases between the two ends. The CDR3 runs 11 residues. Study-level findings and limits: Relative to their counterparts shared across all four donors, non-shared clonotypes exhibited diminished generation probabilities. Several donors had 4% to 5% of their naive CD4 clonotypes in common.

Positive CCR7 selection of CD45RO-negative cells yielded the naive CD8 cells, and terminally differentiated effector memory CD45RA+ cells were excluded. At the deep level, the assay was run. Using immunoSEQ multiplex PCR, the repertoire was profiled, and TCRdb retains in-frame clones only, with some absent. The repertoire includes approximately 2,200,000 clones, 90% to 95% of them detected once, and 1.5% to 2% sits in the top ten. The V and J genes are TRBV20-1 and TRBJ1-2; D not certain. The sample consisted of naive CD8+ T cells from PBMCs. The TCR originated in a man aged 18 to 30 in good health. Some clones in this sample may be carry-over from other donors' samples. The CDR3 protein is CSARAPYEDTF. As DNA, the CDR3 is TGCAGTGCTAGGGCCCCTTATGAAGACACCTTC.